The 7 T cell receptor beta chains given below trace back to one sample, sequenced in a study of T-cell reconstitution after alpha-beta-depleted transplantation in children. Library preparation (for TCRbeta) was performed with unique molecular identifiers. TCRdb fed the PCR reads into MiXCR, producing one record per CDR3 protein. The repertoire has 600,000 to 700,000 distinct CDR3 sequences, 16% of them found once; the top ten carry approximately 1%. The sample in question was PBMCs from the stem cell graft donor, obtained from the stem cell graft. The receptors come from a human donor who donated a stem cell graft to a child with acute myeloid leukemia.

This clonotype showed up just a few times. CDR3: CATSRTGGEYARTNEKLFF. The CDR3, as DNA: TGTGCCACCAGCAGGACAGGGGGAGAGTACGCTCGAACTAATGAAAAACTGTTTTTT. This chain joins TRBV15 and TRBJ1-4, with TRBD1 identical over 9 bases. Unmatched junction bases numbered 12, after V lost 3 bases and J lost 1 base. The CDR3 contains 19 residues. Germline V lookup: CDR1 LNHNV, CDR2 YYDKDF (reference sequence).

This clonotype was seen repeatedly, ten times or more. This chain connects TRBV20-1 to TRBJ1-4, with D possibly matching TRBD1 (6 bases). The V end was cut by 5 bases, the J end by 7 bases, with 14 bases between. The germline V gene encodes CDR1 DFQATT and CDR2 SNEGSKA (reference sequence). This CDR3 comprises 13 residues. The CDR3 DNA reads as TGCAGTGCTCCGAGGGGGGGCGGTGAAAAACTGTTTTTT. It codes for CSAPRGGGEKLFF.

The table lists this clonotype with many counts. The genes are TRBV20-1 and TRBJ1-2; TRBD1 matches 7 bases. CDR3 length: 13 amino acids. Looked up from germline, CDR1 is DFQATT and CDR2 is SNEGSKA (reference sequence). V trimming: 0 bases; J trimming: 8 bases; junction bases outside the gene matches: 6. CDR3 region: CSAREQGKIGYTF. The CDR3, as DNA: TGCAGTGCTAGAGAACAGGGGAAGATCGGCTACACCTTC.

The chain has TRBV5-1 and TRBJ2-2, with a tentative D call TRBD2 (6 bases). This CDR3 has 15 residues. The germline V and J ends were trimmed by 2 bases and 3 bases, with 11 bases remaining between them. Germline assignment: CDR1 SGHRS and CDR2 YFSETQ. This chain's CDR3 is CASSFNGEDTGELFF. The CDR3 DNA sequence: TGCGCCAGCAGCTTCAATGGGGAGGACACCGGGGAGCTGTTTTTT. Together with reference TRBV5-1 and TRBJ2-2, the CDR3 gives the full variable domain: KAGVTQTPRYLIKTRGQQVTLSCSPISGHRSVSWYQQTPGQGLQFLFEYFSETQRNKGNFPGRFSGRQFSNSRSEMNVSTLELGDSALYLCASSFNGEDTGELFFGEGSRLTVL.

This clonotype was recorded many times. The chain recombines TRBV6-5 with TRBJ1-2, with TRBD1 as a possible D gene (5 bases). The CDR3 spans 14 residues. Between the trimmed V and J ends, which lost 6 bases and 2 bases, there was a span of 13 bases. Germline-derived CDR1 and CDR2 are MNHEY and SVGAGI. The chain's CDR3 is CASRVGTVNYGYTF. The CDR3 coding sequence is TGTGCCAGCAGGGTCGGGACGGTGAACTATGGCTACACCTTC.

This clonotype was detected many times. This sequence joins TRBV20-1 and TRBJ1-3; D ambiguous. Deletions cut 4 bases from V and 3 bases from J, with 7 bases between. Germline V CDR1 and CDR2: DFQATT, SNEGSKA (reference sequence). The CDR3 runs to 12 residues. The CDR3 loop reads CSANGLGNTIYF. The CDR3 DNA reads as TGCAGTGCTAATGGGCTTGGAAACACCATATATTTT.

Ten or more counts support this clonotype. The chain recombines TRBV29-1 with TRBJ2-5, with 8 bases identical to TRBD2. The CDR3 spans 14 residues. The J segment lost 2 bases and the V segment lost 5 bases, leaving 7 bases of the junction unmatched. CDR1 SQVTM and CDR2 ANQGSEA come from the germline V gene. The CDR3 DNA reads as TGCAGCGTTCCTCCGGGACTAGTTCAAGAGACCCAGTACTTC. This encodes CSVPPGLVQETQYF.